The rows below give T cell receptor beta chains drawn from one sample of a study of T cells expressing NK-cell markers. Each CDR3 protein gets one entry in TCRdb, which reprocessed the 5' RACE reads and gives no DNA. The table counts about 370,000 distinct CDR3 sequences; about 10% lies in the top ten. The sample taken for sequencing was blood T cells: a sorted CD56 or NKG2C T cell subset, CD4+ or CD8+ T cells, or bulk PBMC T cells (not recorded which). The origin of the receptors is a woman aged 50 to 60 in good health. Both conserved end residues are part of each CDR3. Each record gives: V gene, J gene, CDR3 protein.

TRBV5-1,TRBJ2-7,CASSSSGYEQYF
TRBV10-3,TRBJ2-2,CAIMPKDGTGELFF
TRBV5-6,TRBJ2-1,CASIKDPSGSYNEQFF
TRBV30,TRBJ2-5,CAWSGGLADQETQYF
TRBV10-3,TRBJ1-2,CAISESQQYYGYTF
TRBV23-1,TRBJ2-2,CASRDRDRGAVFF
TRBV18,TRBJ2-1,CASSPSRLEQFF
TRBV14,TRBJ1-2,CASSSYGGTRGGYTF
TRBV6-2/TRBV6-3,TRBJ2-2,CASKKGGRISTGELFF
TRBV9,TRBJ2-3,CASSVDSTSGYTQYF
TRBV5-1,TRBJ2-2,CASSKVQGYHTGELFF
TRBV4-1,TRBJ2-2,CASSQDPLGELFF
TRBV12-3/TRBV12-4,TRBJ1-2,CASSPRRQGLGYTF
TRBV15,TRBJ1-5,CATSRGGVNQPQHF